A single sample gave rise to the 15 T cell receptor beta chains below, sequenced in a study of control samples from healthy donors and cancer patients. Libraries were prepared by immunoSEQ multiplex PCR; TCRdb keeps only in-frame clonotypes and omits some of them. The table has some 120,000 clones, less than 95% seen once. The source material was blood. Source of these receptors: a man aged 25-45 years in good health.

The rearrangement joins TRBV19 to TRBJ1-2; 7 bases fit TRBD1. This CDR3 spans 15 amino acids. Germline V lookup: CDR1 LNHDA, CDR2 SQIVND (reference sequence). Germline trimming cut 6 bases from V and 4 bases from J; bases unmatched to any gene: 11. The CDR3 sequence is CASSPDGGGVYGYTF. In nucleotides, the CDR3 is TGTGCCAGTAGCCCCGATGGAGGGGGCGTCTATGGCTACACCTTC.

The genes are TRBV27 and TRBJ1-5; TRBD1 aligns across 12 bases. With 4 bases clipped from V and 9 bases from J, the junction kept 7 bases outside the gene matches. The CDR3 loop spans 15 amino acids. Germline-derived CDR1 and CDR2 are MNHEY and SMNVEV (reference sequence). CDR3 sequence (DNA): TGTGCCAGCAGTTCACGGGACAGGGGGCTTGCGCCCCAGCATTTT. The encoded protein is CASSSRDRGLAPQHF.

The gene calls are TRBV4-1 and TRBJ2-5, with no clear D. The CDR3 covers 15 residues. Germline CDR1 is MGHRA and CDR2 is YSYEKL. Trimming removed 0 bases at V and 3 bases at J, with 11 bases between. For the CDR3, the DNA is TGCGCCAGCAGCCAAGATCGCTCCAGTGAAGAGACCCAGTACTTC. Its protein is CASSQDRSSEETQYF.

This chain connects TRBV7-2 to TRBJ1-1; D gene ambiguous. The CDR3 consists of 16 residues. Trimming removed 1 base from V and 6 bases from J, with 18 bases in between. CDR1 and CDR2 (germline): SGHTA, FQGNSA. The chain's CDR3 is CASSLGSGPQYPEAFF. CDR3 coding DNA: TGTGCCAGCAGCTTAGGTTCGGGCCCCCAGTACCCTGAAGCTTTCTTT. Combining the CDR3 with reference TRBV7-2 and TRBJ1-1 gives the whole variable domain GAGVSQSPSNKVTEKGKDVELRCDPISGHTALYWYRQSLGQGLEFLIYFQGNSAPDKSGLPSDRFSAERTGGSVSTLTIQRTQQEDSAVYLCASSLGSGPQYPEAFFGQGTRLTVV.

The rearrangement uses TRBV4-1 and TRBJ2-3; 7 nucleotides agree with TRBD1. CDR3 length: 14 residues. V was clipped by 7 bases and J by 0 bases; unmatched bases: 4. Germline V gene data show CDR1 as MGHRA and CDR2 as YSYEKL. CDR3 DNA sequence: TGCGCCAGCAATAGGGACAGAAGCACAGATACGCAGTATTTT. The encoded protein is CASNRDRSTDTQYF.

This clone has just one count. The J gene is TRBJ2-5, the V gene TRBV27; D remains unclear. This CDR3 is 14 amino acids long. Trimming cost V 5 bases and J 4 bases, with 14 bases left between them. CDR1 is MNHEY, CDR2 SMNVEV, per germline (reference sequence). The CDR3 protein is CASSPSGYRETQYF. Here the CDR3 DNA reads TGTGCCAGCAGTCCCTCCGGGTACCGAGAGACCCAGTACTTC.

The CDR3 DNA reads TGTGCCTGGAGTATCTCTCGAACGGAGAATAGCAATCAGCCCCAGCATTTT. This gives the protein CAWSISRTENSNQPQHF. The chain recombines TRBV30 with TRBJ1-5; D not resolved. The V gene's germline CDR1 is GTSNPN and CDR2 SVGIG (reference sequence). Between the trimmed V and J ends, which lost 2 bases and 0 bases, there was a span of 17 bases. This CDR3 has 17 residues.

V is TRBV3-1 (or the pseudogene TRBV3-2) and J is TRBJ2-2; tentative D call: TRBD2 (6 bases). Trimming shortened V by 6 bases and J by 2 bases, and 13 bases separated the two germline ends. This CDR3 spans 15 amino acids. In germline, CDR1 is LGHDT, CDR2 YNNKEL (reference sequence). CDR3 nucleotide sequence: TGTGCCAGCAGACGGACCGGGACTAACACCGGGGAGCTGTTTTTT. Translating gives CASRRTGTNTGELFF.

The chain carries TRBV6-2 or TRBV6-3 and TRBJ1-5; 10 bases fit TRBD1. J lost 6 bases, V lost 1 base, and 3 bases had no gene match. CDR1 is MNHEY, CDR2 SVGEGT, per germline. This CDR3 is built from 15 residues. The CDR3 DNA sequence: TGTGCCAGCAGTTACTGGGGGGACAGGGGTCAGCCCCAGCATTTT. Its translation: CASSYWGDRGQPQHF.

V is TRBV18 and J is TRBJ1-5; D is unresolved. CDR1 is KGHSH and CDR2 is LQKENI in the germline V gene. Deletions cut 2 bases from V and 0 bases from J, with 8 bases between. This CDR3 region has 15 residues. CDR3 coding DNA: TGTGCCAGCTCACCAGAATCCGCTAGCAATCAGCCCCAGCATTTT. It translates to CASSPESASNQPQHF.

This clone was detected once. The V gene is TRBV19, the J gene TRBJ2-2; D unresolved. Trimming stripped 2 bases from V and 2 bases from J, with 6 bases between. Germline CDR1 and CDR2: LNHDA and SQIVND (reference sequence). This CDR3 region has 14 residues. The CDR3 loop reads CASSILGNTGELFF. The CDR3 DNA sequence: TGTGCCAGTAGTATACTGGGTAACACCGGGGAGCTGTTTTTT.

The chain joins TRBV15 to TRBJ2-2, with a tentative D call TRBD2 (5 bases). The V gene lost 8 bases and the J gene lost 3 bases, with 13 bases spanning the gap. Germline CDR1 is LNHNV and CDR2 is YYDKDF (reference sequence). The CDR3 is 14 residues long. CDR3 sequence reads: CATWGVSDTGELFF. CDR3 bases: TGTGCCACCTGGGGAGTTTCAGACACCGGGGAGCTGTTTTTT.

The genes are TRBV18 and TRBJ2-2; TRBD1 might be the D (5 bases). Deletions cut 3 bases from V and 1 base from J, with 9 bases between. The CDR3 contains 15 residues. Germline CDR1 KGHSH, CDR2 LQKENI. This CDR3 is CASSPGRENTGELFF. CDR3 DNA sequence: TGTGCCAGCTCACCGGGCAGGGAGAACACCGGGGAGCTGTTTTTT. The full variable domain, rest sourced from reference TRBV18 and TRBJ2-2, is NAGVMQNPRHLVRRRGQEARLRCSPMKGHSHVYWYRQLPEEGLKFMVYLQKENIIDESGMPKERFSAEFPKEGPSILRIQQVVRGDSAAYFCASSPGRENTGELFFGEGSRLTVL.

This chain connects TRBV6-2 or TRBV6-3 to TRBJ1-2; no definite D call. V was shortened by 2 bases and J by 2 bases, with 9 bases between the two germline ends. Germline V CDR1 and CDR2: MNHEY, SVGEGT. This CDR3 spans 14 amino acids. The CDR3 sequence: CASSYRAGNYGYTF. The CDR3 DNA is TGTGCCAGCAGTTACCGGGCGGGGAACTATGGCTACACCTTC.

V usage is TRBV6-1 and J usage is TRBJ2-6; D is unclear. V was cut by 3 bases and J by 0 bases, with 6 bases left in between. The CDR3 spans 15 residues. Germline V CDR1 and CDR2: MNHNS, SASEGT. The CDR3 loop is CASSDMASGANVLTF. The CDR3 DNA sequence: TGTGCCAGCAGTGACATGGCCTCTGGGGCCAACGTCCTGACTTTC.